This T cell receptor beta chain was recovered during a study of blood T cell repertoires in COVID-19. Study-wide background: T cells, B-cell-depleted T cells, or PBMCs supplied cDNA or gDNA.

Original processing methods: Amplifying reference gene primers gave estimates of nucleated cell counts. Only in-frame clones appear in the TCRdb table, and some are missing; sequencing was by immunoSEQ multiplex PCR. The V and J calls and clone size come from that table; D and trimming were worked out from the DNA. The table includes roughly 230,000 clones, about 88% detected once. Participant reports of clinical history set cohort assignment. Deletions cut 6 bases from V and 2 bases from J, with 8 bases between. The germline V gene encodes CDR1 SQVTM and CDR2 ANQGSEA. This CDR3 is 12 amino acids long.

This sequence joins TRBV29-1 and TRBJ1-3; D is ambiguous. Sequenced material: PBMCs or T cells enriched from blood (not recorded which). The TCR comes from a woman aged 45 to 65 who had been exposed to COVID-19. The chain's CDR3 is CSVGGAGNTIYF. The CDR3 coding sequence is TGCAGCGTAGGAGGAGCTGGAAACACCATATATTTT. Variable domain in full (rest from reference TRBV29-1 and TRBJ1-3): SAVISQKPSRDICQRGTSLTIQCQVDSQVTMMFWYRQQPGQSLTLIATANQGSEATYESGFVIDKFPISRPNLTFSTLTVSNMSPEDSSIYLCSVGGAGNTIYFGEGSWLTVV.